The 18 T cell receptor beta chains presented below share a single source sample, sequenced in a study of graft-versus-host responses after intestinal transplantation. Only in-frame clones appear in the TCRdb table, and some are missing; sequencing was by immunoSEQ multiplex PCR. The sample yields several thousand clones, approximately 72% seen once. The source was PBMCs, collected 510 to 550 days after intestinal transplant. The receptors here all came from a human patient who received an intestinal transplant, so some T cells may come from the graft donor.

V and J are TRBV18 and TRBJ1-1; D is perhaps TRBD1 (5 bases). The CDR3 is made up of 15 amino acids. Trimming shortened V by 0 bases and J by 4 bases, and 12 bases separated the two germline ends. Germline V gene sequence: CDR1 KGHSH, CDR2 LQKENI. CDR3 residues: CASSPPDTWVTEAFF. The CDR3, as DNA: TGTGCCAGCTCACCACCGGACACCTGGGTCACTGAAGCTTTCTTT.

Of note for this clone: At one end, the junction sequence differs from germline, possibly due to a read error. The chain employs TRBV7-2 and TRBJ2-2; 12 bases are shared with TRBD1. CDR3 length: 17 amino acids. Germline V gene data show CDR1 as SGHTA and CDR2 as FQGNSA. Written as DNA, the CDR3 is TGTGCCCGCAGCTGGGGGGACAGGGGGCTAGAAACCGGGGAGCTGTTTTTT. Amino acids: CARSWGDRGLETGELFF.

Of note for this clone: Compared with germline, one end of the junction differs, possibly owing to a read error. Other nucleotide sequences from this sample produce the same CDR3. The chain is built from TRBV4-2 and TRBJ2-6; tentative D call: TRBD1 (6 bases). Germline CDR1 reads LGHNA; CDR2 reads YNFKEQ. The CDR3 consists of 16 residues. This CDR3 is CASSQEGGSGANVLTF. CDR3 coding DNA: TGTGCTAGCAGCCAAGAAGGGGGCTCTGGGGCCAACGTCCTGACTTTC.

This chain links TRBV6-1 with TRBJ2-7; a possible D gene is TRBD1 (5 bases). The germline CDR1 and CDR2 sequences are MNHNS and SASEGT. V was trimmed by 1 base and J by 0 bases, leaving 7 bases between them. The CDR3 is made up of 14 amino acids. This chain's CDR3 is CASSEGGSSYEQYF. In DNA, the CDR3 is TGTGCCAGCAGTGAAGGGGGCAGCTCCTACGAGCAGTACTTC.

This clone was found a few times. The chain carries TRBV4-3 and TRBJ1-3, with D possibly matching TRBD1 (5 bases). Trimming pared 0 bases from V and 2 bases from J, leaving 11 bases between. Germline V gene lookup returns CDR1 LGHNA and CDR2 YSLEER. The CDR3 is made up of 16 amino acids. In DNA, the CDR3 is TGCGCCAGCAGCCAAGAGGCAGGGTTCACTGGAAACACCATATATTTT. It encodes CASSQEAGFTGNTIYF.

The chain links TRBV5-8 to TRBJ1-1; D uncertain. Germline V gene data show CDR1 as SGHTS and CDR2 as YDEGEE. Trimming took 6 bases from V and 1 from J, leaving 16 bases between them. This CDR3 is built from 15 residues. CDR3 DNA sequence: TGTGCCAGCACTATGAGTAGTCGGTCGAACACTGAAGCTTTCTTT. The encoded protein is CASTMSSRSNTEAFF.

The V and J genes are TRBV6-8 and TRBJ2-3; 10 nucleotides line up with TRBD2. Germline-derived CDR1 and CDR2 are MNHGY and SAAAGT. The CDR3 runs 17 residues. With V trimmed by 2 bases and J by 4 bases, 9 bases remained unmatched. The DNA for the CDR3 is TGTGCCAGCAGTTACGCCGTAGCGGGGGGCGGTCCAGATACGCAGTATTTT. It is translated as CASSYAVAGGGPDTQYF.

V is TRBV18 and J is TRBJ2-1; D might be TRBD2 (5 bases). V dropped 0 bases and J dropped 4 bases, with 19 bases sitting between them. Germline V lookup: CDR1 KGHSH, CDR2 LQKENI. The CDR3 loop spans 18 amino acids. The CDR3 sequence is CASSPPRELDPRYNEQFF. DNA of the CDR3: TGTGCCAGCTCACCACCGAGGGAGCTTGATCCCCGTTACAATGAGCAGTTCTTC.

This clone was observed a handful of times. This chain joins TRBV6-4 and TRBJ2-1, with 13 bases fitting TRBD2. V trimming: 4 bases; J trimming: 5 bases; junction bases outside the gene matches: 2. The CDR3 loop spans 15 amino acids. Germline CDR1 reads MRHNA; CDR2 reads SNTAGT. CDR3 amino acids: CASSATSGGNNEQFF. Written as DNA, the CDR3 is TGTGCCAGCAGTGCGACTAGCGGGGGGAACAATGAGCAGTTCTTC.

This clone was seen only a few times. Other DNA variants within this sample encode the same CDR3. This rearrangement joins TRBV11-2 to TRBJ2-5; no firm D call. CDR3 length equals 10 residues. Trimming shortened V by 5 bases and J by 4 bases, and 2 bases separated the two germline ends. Germline-derived CDR1 and CDR2 are SGHAT and FQNNGV. The DNA of the CDR3 is TGTGCCAGCAGCGGAGAGACCCAGTACTTC. It yields the protein CASSGETQYF.

The J gene is TRBJ2-3, the V gene TRBV6-5; tentatively, D is TRBD2 (5 bases). The germline V gene encodes CDR1 MNHEY and CDR2 SVGAGI. Deletions cut 8 bases from V and 3 bases from J, with 12 bases between. The CDR3 consists of 13 residues. The CDR3 sequence: CASSLSETDTQYF. The CDR3 nucleotides are TGTGCCAGCTCCCTTAGCGAAACAGATACGCAGTATTTT.

V and J are TRBV5-5 and TRBJ2-1, with D possibly TRBD2 on 6 matching bases. CDR1 and CDR2 from the germline V gene are SGHKS and YYEKEE (reference sequence). V lost 0 bases and J 15 bases, leaving 16 bases between the germline ends. This CDR3 spans 13 amino acids. This chain's CDR3 is CASSLDPTSLRFF. The CDR3 DNA sequence: TGTGCCAGCAGCTTGGATCCGACTAGTCTTCGGTTCTTC.

The V gene is TRBV11-2, the J gene TRBJ2-7; 12 nucleotides agree with TRBD1. Trimming at V came to 3 bases and at J to 7 bases, leaving 4 bases not matched to a gene. From germline, CDR1 is SGHAT and CDR2 FQNNGV. The CDR3 is 14 amino acids. CDR3: CASSLGQGAREQYF. In nucleotides, the CDR3 is TGTGCCAGCAGCTTGGGACAGGGGGCCCGGGAGCAGTACTTC.

The rearrangement links TRBV7-9 to TRBJ2-7; 8 bases fit TRBD1. V shed 5 bases and J 3 bases; nucleotides not matched to a gene: 3. Germline values: CDR1 SEHNR, CDR2 FQNEAQ (reference sequence). The CDR3 spans 13 residues. The CDR3 spells CASSADRGYEQYF. The CDR3 coding sequence is TGTGCCAGCAGCGCCGACAGGGGCTACGAGCAGTACTTC.

The V and J genes are TRBV6-6 and TRBJ1-5, with 7 positions matching TRBD1. The CDR3 has 14 residues. Germline V gene sequence: CDR1 MNHNY, CDR2 SVGAGI (reference sequence). V trimming: 6 bases; J trimming: 5 bases; junction bases outside the gene matches: 7. CDR3 sequence reads: CASRSGGADQPQHF. CDR3 sequence (DNA): TGTGCCAGCAGATCAGGGGGTGCGGATCAGCCCCAGCATTTT.

The chain couples TRBV6-4 to TRBJ1-5; TRBD1 matches at 12 bases. The CDR3 sequence is 19 residues long. J gave up 0 bases and V 2 bases, and 8 bases lay outside the gene matches. Germline lookup yields CDR1 MRHNA and CDR2 SNTAGT. This CDR3 is CASSDLGTGGNYSNQPQHF. CDR3 sequence (DNA): TGTGCCAGCAGTGACCTCGGGACAGGGGGCAATTATAGCAATCAGCCCCAGCATTTT.

This chain joins TRBV7-9 and TRBJ2-3; D remains ambiguous. The CDR3 covers 15 residues. The V and J ends lost 3 bases and 4 bases respectively, with 14 bases between them. CDR1 is SEHNR, CDR2 FQNEAQ, per germline (reference sequence). The CDR3: CASSFNEAPPDTQYF. Written as DNA, the CDR3 is TGTGCCAGCAGCTTTAACGAGGCTCCGCCAGATACGCAGTATTTT.

V gene TRBV5-4 combines with J gene TRBJ2-1; D gene uncertain. Germline lookup yields CDR1 SGHNT and CDR2 YYREEE (reference sequence). Trimming took off 8 bases at V and 0 bases at J, with 15 bases between the two ends. The CDR3 runs 15 residues. This CDR3 is CARSPPPHSYNEQFF. The CDR3 DNA follows: TGTGCCAGAAGCCCGCCCCCACACTCCTACAATGAGCAGTTCTTC.